One and the same sample provided the 9 T cell receptor beta chains below, sequenced in a study of human T cells and chemical hapten exposure. TCRdb fed the RACE reads into MiXCR, producing one record per CDR3 protein. The repertoire has some 110,000 distinct CDR3 sequences, about 12% of them found once; the top ten carry approximately 1.4%. The time point here: patch test 1, 2 weeks after DPC sensitization. The treatment: therapeutic diphenylcyclopropenone sensitization with weekly scalp DPC. The sequenced sample was whole blood, obtained in connection with sensitization to the hapten diphenylcyclopropenone (DPC). All receptors derive from a woman between 45 and 60 years old with alopecia areata. Some clones in this sample may be carry-over from other donors' samples.

The V call is TRBV5-1, the J call TRBJ1-2; tentative D call: TRBD1 (5 bases). Germline V CDR1 and CDR2: SGHRS, YFSETQ. There are 14 residues in the CDR3. The ends were cut back, 0 bases at V and 0 bases at J, with 6 bases in the middle. CDR3 in DNA: TGCGCCAGCAGCTTGGGGACAACTAACTATGGCTACACCTTC. Its protein product is CASSLGTTNYGYTF.

This chain uses TRBV12-3 or TRBV12-4 with TRBJ2-2, with D uncertain. This CDR3 has 14 amino acids. The V and J ends lost 5 bases and 7 bases respectively, with 14 bases between them. CDR3 sequence: CASSGRGSVGELFF. The CDR3 DNA reads as TGTGCCAGCAGTGGCAGAGGATCAGTCGGGGAGCTGTTTTTT.

This sequence joins TRBV18 and TRBJ2-2; D is ambiguous. Germline-derived CDR1 and CDR2 are KGHSH and LQKENI. There are 14 residues in the CDR3. V gave up 0 bases and J gave up 5 bases, with 7 bases separating them. DNA for the CDR3: TGTGCCAGCTCACCACCGAGTATGACCGGGGAGCTGTTTTTT. The encoded protein is CASSPPSMTGELFF.

The V and J genes are TRBV7-2 and TRBJ2-6; D not resolved. The CDR3 consists of 16 residues. Trimming shortened V by 4 bases and J by 1 base, and 11 bases separated the two germline ends. CDR1 is SGHTA, CDR2 FQGNSA, per germline. The CDR3 DNA reads as TGTGCCAGCAGCTATAGGACCAGGTCTGGGGCCAACGTCCTGACTTTC. Amino acid sequence: CASSYRTRSGANVLTF.

This clonotype has ten or more counts. As DNA, the CDR3 is TGTGCCAGCTCACCAAGGGATGCCCACGAGCAGTACTTC. It encodes CASSPRDAHEQYF. The gene calls are TRBV18 and TRBJ2-7; D not resolved. V was cut by 2 bases and J by 5 bases, with 10 bases left in between. Germline V gene lookup returns CDR1 KGHSH and CDR2 LQKENI. This CDR3 comprises 13 residues.

This clonotype was seen only a few times. This chain connects TRBV7-2 to TRBJ2-7; D gene uncertain. CDR3 length: 14 residues. The V end lost 5 bases, the J end lost 2 bases, and 13 bases lay between the germline ends. Looked up from germline, CDR1 is SGHTA and CDR2 is FQGNSA. The CDR3 region has the DNA TGTGCCAGCAGCCCACGGACCGTTCCCTACGAGCAGTACTTC. It specifies CASSPRTVPYEQYF. Filled out from reference TRBV7-2 and TRBJ2-7, the complete variable domain reads GAGVSQSPSNKVTEKGKDVELRCDPISGHTALYWYRQSLGQGLEFLIYFQGNSAPDKSGLPSDRFSAERTGGSVSTLTIQRTQQEDSAVYLCASSPRTVPYEQYFGPGTRLTVT.

The chain carries TRBV27 and TRBJ1-5, with 10 bases fitting TRBD1. The germline V gene has CDR1 MNHEY and CDR2 SMNVEV (reference sequence). V lost 3 bases, J lost 6 bases, and 11 bases stayed unmatched. This CDR3 comprises 17 residues. The CDR3 region has the DNA TGTGCCAGCAGTTTGAGGGGACAGGGGTTGGGCGTTCAGCCCCAGCATTTT. Translated, it gives CASSLRGQGLGVQPQHF.

The V call is TRBV28, the J call TRBJ1-2; 10 bases agree with TRBD1. The CDR3 contains 14 residues. CDR1 is MDHEN, CDR2 SYDVKM, per germline. V trimming: 9 bases; J trimming: 7 bases; junction bases outside the gene matches: 11. In DNA, the CDR3 is TGTGCCAGTTCGGAGGGACAGGGGTTTGGTGGCTACACCTTC. Encoded protein: CASSEGQGFGGYTF.

This clonotype was detected many times. The rearrangement uses TRBV11-3 and TRBJ1-1; D possibly corresponds to TRBD1 (6 bases). V lost 6 bases and J lost 3, with 14 bases in between. CDR3 length equals 14 residues. From germline, CDR1 is SGHNT and CDR2 YENEEA. CDR3 loop: CASSQGGGDTEAFF. DNA for the CDR3: TGTGCCAGCAGTCAAGGAGGGGGGGACACTGAAGCTTTCTTT.